The 13 T cell receptor beta chains listed next were all sequenced from one sample in a study of cytomegalovirus exposure and HLA in healthy donors. The PCR employed 60 Vbeta primers together with 13 Jbeta primers. Libraries were prepared by immunoSEQ multiplex PCR; TCRdb keeps only in-frame clonotypes and omits some of them. The listing contains approximately 93,000 clones. The specimen sequenced was PBMCs. These receptors originate from a woman aged 25 to 39 in good health and CMV-seronegative.

The chain employs TRBV5-1 and TRBJ2-1, with TRBD2 matching 7 bases. The V gene's germline CDR1 is SGHRS and CDR2 YFSETQ. The length of the CDR3 is 13 residues. Trimming cost V 10 bases and J 9 bases; bases outside gene matches: 13. CDR3 sequence (DNA): TGCGCCTCCATGGGAGGGTACCCTAGTGAGCAGTTCTTC. Protein: CASMGGYPSEQFF.

CDR3 nucleotide sequence: TGTGCCACCCAAAGATCCCGGGACAGGGGATACGAGCAGTACTTC. Its protein product is CATQRSRDRGYEQYF. V is TRBV10-3 and J is TRBJ2-5, with TRBD1 matching over 10 bases. The assigned J gene may be wrong: the sequence end matches TRBJ2-7 better. Germline values: CDR1 ENHRY, CDR2 SYGVKD. The CDR3 loop spans 15 amino acids.

This rearrangement joins TRBV27 to TRBJ2-5; D gene uncertain. V shed 3 bases and J shed 3 bases, with 8 bases lying between them. The germline gives CDR1 MNHEY, CDR2 SMNVEV (reference sequence). This CDR3 comprises 13 residues. Written as DNA, the CDR3 is TGTGCCAGCAGTTTTCGACTTGAAGAGACCCAGTACTTC. Amino acid sequence: CASSFRLEETQYF.

This chain links TRBV30 with TRBJ1-2; D perhaps matches TRBD1 (6 bases). V shed 0 bases and J shed 7 bases, with 18 bases lying between them. This CDR3 spans 15 amino acids. Per germline, CDR1 GTSNPN and CDR2 SVGIG (reference sequence). CDR3 residues: CAWSVKQGGRVGYTF. As DNA, the CDR3 is TGTGCCTGGAGTGTCAAACAGGGAGGGAGAGTTGGCTACACCTTC. The full variable domain, in which reference TRBV30 and TRBJ1-2 provide the parts outside the CDR3, is SQTIHQWPATLVQPVGSPLSLECTVEGTSNPNLYWYRQAAGRGLQLLFYSVGIGQISSEVPQNLSASRPQDRQFILSSKKLLLSDSGFYLCAWSVKQGGRVGYTFGSGTRLTVV.

The chain uses TRBV6-1 and TRBJ2-5; tentatively, D is TRBD2 (5 bases). The J call may not be correct, given that the DNA end is closer to TRBJ2-7. This CDR3 comprises 12 residues. The germline CDR1 and CDR2 sequences are MNHNS and SASEGT. The CDR3 loop is CATGEPSYEQYF. The CDR3 region has the DNA TGTGCCACCGGGGAGCCATCCTACGAGCAGTACTTC.

The rearrangement uses TRBV5-8 and TRBJ1-2; no definite D call. The CDR3 covers 13 residues. V was pared by 0 bases and J by 8 bases, with 11 bases between. Germline V gene data show CDR1 as SGHTS and CDR2 as YDEGEE. CDR3 nucleotide sequence: TGTGCCAGCAGCTTGGCCGAGGGTGTCGGCTACACCTTC. Its translation: CASSLAEGVGYTF.

The chain couples TRBV18 to TRBJ2-1; TRBD2 aligns across 11 bases. The trim removed 3 bases at V and 6 bases at J, leaving 13 bases unmatched. The CDR3 runs 18 residues. Germline V lookup: CDR1 KGHSH, CDR2 LQKENI. This CDR3 is CASSPGLAATPFGNEQFF. CDR3 bases: TGTGCCAGCTCACCGGGACTAGCGGCGACTCCCTTTGGCAATGAGCAGTTCTTC.

The chain employs TRBV6-1 and TRBJ1-6, with D perhaps matching TRBD1 (6 bases). Germline V gives CDR1 MNHNS, CDR2 SASEGT. The CDR3 is made up of 15 amino acids. Trimming removed 6 bases at V and 6 bases at J, with 15 bases between. CDR3 loop: CASSERVQGNSPLHF. Here the CDR3 DNA reads TGTGCCAGCAGCGAAAGGGTACAGGGTAATTCACCCCTCCACTTT.

This chain links TRBV19 with TRBJ2-7; maybe TRBD1 (7 bases). This CDR3 is built from 14 residues. CDR1 and CDR2 from the germline V gene are LNHDA and SQIVND (reference sequence). V was shortened by 3 bases and J by 3 bases, with 12 bases between the two germline ends. The chain's CDR3 is CASSITGDFYEQYF. For the CDR3, the DNA is TGTGCCAGTAGTATTACAGGGGACTTCTACGAGCAGTACTTC.

The chain uses TRBV7-9 and TRBJ2-7; 9 bases fit TRBD1. With 1 base clipped from V and 6 bases from J, the junction kept 16 bases outside the gene matches. CDR1 is SEHNR and CDR2 is FQNEAQ in the germline V gene (reference sequence). The CDR3 runs to 18 residues. CDR3 sequence reads: CASSLGTRTGAYLREQYF. CDR3 nucleotides: TGTGCCAGCAGCTTAGGTACAAGGACAGGGGCTTATTTGCGCGAGCAGTACTTC.

The chain links TRBV5-1 to TRBJ2-1; D call uncertain. V lost 0 bases to trimming and J lost 8 bases, with 6 bases between them. Germline CDR1 and CDR2: SGHRS and YFSETQ. This CDR3 contains 12 residues. The CDR3 coding sequence is TGCGCCAGCAGCTTGGTTGGAGATGAGCAGTTCTTC. Its protein product is CASSLVGDEQFF.

The chain carries TRBV5-1 and TRBJ2-7, with 15 bases aligning to TRBD2. The V gene end was trimmed by 4 bases and the J gene end by 11 bases; junction bases not matched to a gene: 7. The CDR3 covers 14 residues. Germline CDR1 and CDR2: SGHRS and YFSETQ. CDR3 bases: TGCGCCAGCAGCGTGGGACTAGCGGGAGGAGCGAAGTACTTC. The encoded protein is CASSVGLAGGAKYF.

The gene calls are TRBV2 and TRBJ2-3, with TRBD2 identical over 9 bases. The CDR3 spans 17 residues. The germline V gene encodes CDR1 SNHLY and CDR2 FYNNEI. Trimming took 3 bases from V and 0 from J; bases not matched to a gene: 7. CDR3 loop: CASSDIGRGGSTDTQYF. The CDR3 DNA reads TGTGCCAGCAGTGACATTGGGCGGGGGGGTAGCACAGATACGCAGTATTTT.